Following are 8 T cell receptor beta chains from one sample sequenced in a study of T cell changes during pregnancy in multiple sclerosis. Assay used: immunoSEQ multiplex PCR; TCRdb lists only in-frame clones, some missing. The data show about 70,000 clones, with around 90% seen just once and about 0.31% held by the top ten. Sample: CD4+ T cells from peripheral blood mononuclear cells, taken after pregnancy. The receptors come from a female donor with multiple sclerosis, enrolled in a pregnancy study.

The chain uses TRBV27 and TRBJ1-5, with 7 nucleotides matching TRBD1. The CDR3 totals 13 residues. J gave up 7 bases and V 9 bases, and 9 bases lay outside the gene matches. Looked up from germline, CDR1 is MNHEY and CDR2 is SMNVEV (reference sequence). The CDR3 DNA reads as TGTGCCAGTTCAGGGGGAGGATGGCAGCCCCAGCATTTT. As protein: CASSGGGWQPQHF.

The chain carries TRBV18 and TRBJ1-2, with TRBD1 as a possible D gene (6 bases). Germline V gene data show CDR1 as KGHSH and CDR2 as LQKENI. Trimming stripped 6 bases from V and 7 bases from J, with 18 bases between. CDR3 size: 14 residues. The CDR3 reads CASSQGQGNRGYTF. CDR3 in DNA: TGTGCCAGCTCTCAGGGACAAGGAAACCGTGGCTACACCTTC.

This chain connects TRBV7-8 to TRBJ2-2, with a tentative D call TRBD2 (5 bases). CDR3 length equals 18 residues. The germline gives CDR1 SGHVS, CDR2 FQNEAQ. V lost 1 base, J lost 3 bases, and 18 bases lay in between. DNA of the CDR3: TGTGCCAGCAGCTTAGGAGTACACATGGGAGCAGACACCGGGGAGCTGTTTTTT. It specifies CASSLGVHMGADTGELFF.

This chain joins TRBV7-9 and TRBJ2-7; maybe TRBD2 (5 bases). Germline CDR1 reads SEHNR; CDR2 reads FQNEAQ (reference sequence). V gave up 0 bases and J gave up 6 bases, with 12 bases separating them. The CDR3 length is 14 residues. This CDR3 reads CASSLAGSNSEQYF. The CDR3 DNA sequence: TGTGCCAGCAGCTTAGCAGGGAGTAACTCCGAGCAGTACTTC.

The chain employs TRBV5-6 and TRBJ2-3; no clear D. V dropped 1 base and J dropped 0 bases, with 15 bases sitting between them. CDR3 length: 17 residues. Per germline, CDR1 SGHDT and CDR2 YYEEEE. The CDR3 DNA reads TGTGCCAGCAGCTTGCCTTTTAGAGAATCTAGCACAGATACGCAGTATTTT. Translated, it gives CASSLPFRESSTDTQYF.

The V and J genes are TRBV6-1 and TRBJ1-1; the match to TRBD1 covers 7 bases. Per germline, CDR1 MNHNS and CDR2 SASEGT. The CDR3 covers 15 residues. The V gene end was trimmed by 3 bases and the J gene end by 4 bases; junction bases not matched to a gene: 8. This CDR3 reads CASSETGKVGTEAFF. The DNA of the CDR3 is TGTGCCAGCAGTGAGACAGGGAAGGTTGGCACTGAAGCTTTCTTT.

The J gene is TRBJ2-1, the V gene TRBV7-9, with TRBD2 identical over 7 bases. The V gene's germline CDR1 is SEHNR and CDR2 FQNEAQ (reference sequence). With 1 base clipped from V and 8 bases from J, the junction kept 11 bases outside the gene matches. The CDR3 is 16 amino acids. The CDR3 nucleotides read TGTGCCAGCAGCTTAGTGCGGCTAGCGGCGATGGATGAGCAGTTCTTC. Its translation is CASSLVRLAAMDEQFF.

The CDR3 DNA reads as TGTGCCAGCAGCTTATCAGCGGTCATGGCCGAGACCCAGTACTTC. The encoded protein is CASSLSAVMAETQYF. V is TRBV7-2 and J is TRBJ2-5; D is possibly TRBD2 (5 bases). Trimming removed 2 bases at V and 5 bases at J, with 15 bases between. This CDR3 contains 15 residues. Germline-derived CDR1 and CDR2 are SGHTA and FQGNSA.